This TCR beta chain was recorded in a study of shared clonotypes between healthy human individuals. Broader study findings: Between four donors, naive CD4 clonotypes were shared at a level of around 5.1%. It was the non-shared clonotypes that had lower generation probabilities than clonotypes shared by all four donors. Blood was the only sampled material, and tissue repertoires likely differ.

Germline V lookup: CDR1 MDHEN, CDR2 SYDVKM. The CDR3 consists of 15 residues. The V segment lost 6 bases and the J segment 1 base; nucleotides outside the gene matches: 7. As to this clone: Its antigen remains unidentified.

How the authors handled the data: ImmunoSEQ junction-only sequences lacked quality scores, so their filtering differed. Only in-frame clones appear in the TCRdb table, and some are missing; sequencing was by immunoSEQ multiplex PCR. V, J and clone size reflect that table, while D and trimming were determined from the DNA. The sample contains almost 750,000 clones, 55% to 75% of which appear only once. Sequencing was done on a sample of memory CD4+ T cells sorted from blood. Subset reported: CD45RA-negative fraction. This receptor was taken from a woman aged 25 to 39 in good health. V usage is TRBV28 and J usage is TRBJ2-7, with 9 bases matching TRBD2. Here the CDR3 reads CASSYGLALSYEQYF. DNA for the CDR3: TGTGCCAGCAGCTATGGACTAGCGCTATCCTACGAGCAGTACTTC.